This T cell receptor (beta chain) was obtained from a study of T cells in Graves' hyperthyroidism and ophthalmopathy. Study-wide context: Before any treatment, at initial diagnosis, peripheral blood was collected. Study conclusions and caveats: Prediction of ophthalmopathy progression came a median approximately 6 months pre-onset. The blood repertoire included most of the expanded thyroid clonotypes above 0.001.

PBMCs came from less than 11 ml fresh peripheral blood. The CDR3 runs 13 residues. With 5 bases removed from V and 7 bases from J, the gap between germline ends came to 14 bases. Using RNA transcripts as the source, TCR beta CDR3 regions were amplified. HTBI primers were used for first-round RT-PCR of the TCR CDR3. MiXCR, run by TCRdb on the multiplex PCR reads, gives a single entry per CDR3 protein. Of some 550,000 distinct CDR3 sequences in the sample, more than 15% were seen once. In the case of this clonotype: The antigen is not known.

This sequence originates from a woman in her thirties or forties with Graves' ophthalmopathy. V usage is TRBV12-3 or TRBV12-4 and J usage is TRBJ1-2; D is unresolved. The source material was blood. CDR3 region: CASSIRPDRGYTF. The CDR3 DNA is TGTGCCAGCAGTATCCGACCAGACCGTGGCTACACCTTC.